This TCR beta chain was documented in a study of cytomegalovirus exposure and HLA in healthy donors. General study findings and limits: Near-uniform donor sequencing depth was presumed by presence/absence analyses. In the analysis, some V segments, TRBV6-2 and TRBV6-3 included, were excluded as indistinguishable.

This clone was counted only a few times. Its cognate antigen is unknown. A multiplex PCR was run with 60 Vbeta primers and 13 Jbeta primers. As originally analysed: Per a later analysis, the number of unique TCR beta chains was roughly 87 million, of which roughly 9.9 million were shared. Profiled with immunoSEQ multiplex PCR; TCRdb holds only in-frame clones, not every one. Clonal size and the V and J genes are those of that table, whereas D and trimming came from the DNA. Of some 150,000 clones listed, around 81% are singletons. CDR3 length: 14 residues. CDR1 and CDR2 from the germline V gene are SGHRS and YFSETQ. Trimming shortened V by 1 base and J by 5 bases, and 9 bases separated the two germline ends.

Sample: PBMCs. The V and J genes are TRBV5-1 and TRBJ1-4, with TRBD1 as a possible D gene (5 bases). The sequence was collected from a man aged 45 to 65 in good health and CMV-seronegative. The CDR3 DNA follows: TGCGCCAGCAGCTTGACAGGAGTAAATGAAAAACTGTTTTTT. It specifies CASSLTGVNEKLFF.